The 27 T cell receptor beta chains below were found in one sample sequenced in a study of technical replicates of blood from a few donors listed by TCRdb under 2017. Libraries were prepared through the immunoSEQ multiplex PCR assay. TCRdb obtained this table from immuneACCESS and retained in-frame rearrangements with V and J assigned. These tables miss some clones; where compared with another copy, unresolved V genes account for less than half of the shortfall, and the remainder is unexplained. The sample table contains more than 90,000 clones; only one count was recorded for about 94% of them. The ten largest clones take up over 0.2% of the sample. The sequenced sample was T cells isolated from PBMCs. These receptors all stem from a human donor in good health.

J is TRBJ2-5 and V is TRBV5-1; unclear D gene. Trimming removed 0 bases from V and 1 base from J, with 7 bases in between. Germline V gene lookup returns CDR1 SGHRS and CDR2 YFSETQ. This CDR3 has 14 amino acids. The CDR3 DNA is TGCGCCAGCAGCTTGGGGCAGATCCAAGAGACCCAGTACTTC. Amino acid sequence: CASSLGQIQETQYF.

This chain connects TRBV2 to TRBJ1-2; D is undetermined. Trimming took off 8 bases at V and 8 bases at J, with 12 bases between the two ends. The CDR3 is 11 residues long. Germline-derived CDR1 and CDR2 are SNHLY and FYNNEI. The CDR3 sequence: CASGGVLGYTF. The DNA for the CDR3 is TGTGCCAGCGGCGGGGTACTGGGCTACACCTTC.

This chain links TRBV27 with TRBJ2-7; maybe TRBD1 (6 bases). Germline CDR1 reads MNHEY; CDR2 reads SMNVEV (reference sequence). Between the trimmed V and J ends, which lost 5 bases and 3 bases, there was a span of 11 bases. This CDR3 spans 13 amino acids. Here the CDR3 reads CASSEGGSYEQYF. In nucleotides, the CDR3 is TGTGCCAGCAGTGAAGGGGGAAGCTACGAGCAGTACTTC.

This clone was seen more than once but under ten times. V gene TRBV5-1 combines with J gene TRBJ1-1; 9 nucleotides agree with TRBD1. Germline CDR1 and CDR2: SGHRS and YFSETQ. The CDR3 is made up of 14 amino acids. V was clipped by 4 bases and J by 4 bases; unmatched bases: 5. The CDR3: CASSPGQGFTEAFF. As DNA, the CDR3 is TGCGCCAGCAGCCCGGGACAGGGCTTCACTGAAGCTTTCTTT. The whole variable domain, filled in from reference TRBV5-1 and TRBJ1-1, reads KAGVTQTPRYLIKTRGQQVTLSCSPISGHRSVSWYQQTPGQGLQFLFEYFSETQRNKGNFPGRFSGRQFSNSRSEMNVSTLELGDSALYLCASSPGQGFTEAFFGQGTRLTVV.

The V gene is TRBV11-2, the J gene TRBJ1-5; 7 positions agree with TRBD1. CDR1 and CDR2 (germline): SGHAT, FQNNGV. V lost 3 bases and J lost 6; bases outside the gene matches: 8. CDR3 length: 15 residues. CDR3 sequence: CASSLTGYAGQPQHF. The CDR3 coding sequence is TGTGCCAGCAGCTTGACAGGGTATGCCGGTCAGCCCCAGCATTTT.

This chain links TRBV6-1 with TRBJ2-5; TRBD2 agrees at 9 bases. Germline assignment: CDR1 MNHNS and CDR2 SASEGT. The CDR3 covers 18 residues. After removal of 2 bases from V and 5 bases from J, the junction contained 15 bases not matched to a gene. Here the CDR3 DNA reads TGTGCCAGCAGTGAATATCGAGGGGCTAGCGGGGTAGGTGAGACCCAGTACTTC. This gives the protein CASSEYRGASGVGETQYF.

The rearrangement links TRBV5-1 to TRBJ1-5; weak D call: TRBD1 (5 bases). The CDR3 has 16 residues. The germline gives CDR1 SGHRS, CDR2 YFSETQ. The V gene lost 0 bases and the J gene lost 1 base, with 11 bases spanning the gap. The CDR3 loop reads CASSLGTGGSNQPQHF. The CDR3 DNA sequence: TGCGCCAGCAGCTTGGGAACAGGTGGAAGCAATCAGCCCCAGCATTTT.

The genes are TRBV4-2 and TRBJ2-1; D gene unclear. CDR1 and CDR2 (germline): LGHNA, YNFKEQ. Trimming shortened V by 0 bases and J by 0 bases, and 6 bases separated the two germline ends. This CDR3 is 15 amino acids long. Written as DNA, the CDR3 is TGTGCCAGCAGCCAAGAGGCTAGCTCCTACAATGAGCAGTTCTTC. This codes for CASSQEASSYNEQFF.

The chain employs TRBV18 and TRBJ2-7; 9 bases fit TRBD1. CDR3 length: 14 amino acids. Germline lookup yields CDR1 KGHSH and CDR2 LQKENI. V dropped 3 bases and J dropped 4; count of bases not matched to a gene: 4. The CDR3 region is CASSPPDRGYEQYF. The CDR3 DNA sequence: TGTGCCAGCTCACCTCCGGACAGGGGTTACGAGCAGTACTTC.

The V call is TRBV7-9, the J call TRBJ2-1; TRBD2 agrees at 10 bases. The V segment lost 2 bases and the J segment 3 bases; nucleotides outside the gene matches: 7. The CDR3 length is 17 residues. From germline, CDR1 is SEHNR and CDR2 FQNEAQ (reference sequence). The CDR3 here is CASSLSSSGSFYNEQFF. The DNA for the CDR3 is TGTGCCAGCAGCTTAAGCTCTAGCGGGAGTTTCTACAATGAGCAGTTCTTC.

This chain uses TRBV9 with TRBJ2-5, with TRBD2 identical over 12 bases. The germline CDR1 and CDR2 sequences are SGDLS and YYNGEE. V trimming: 3 bases; J trimming: 3 bases; junction bases outside the gene matches: 6. This CDR3 is built from 16 residues. The CDR3 loop is CASSASTSGGEETQYF. For the CDR3, the DNA is TGTGCCAGCAGCGCCTCGACTAGCGGGGGTGAAGAGACCCAGTACTTC.

The CDR3 bases are TGTGCCAGCAGTTTTTTCGGTGGCGAGCAGTACTTC. It is translated as CASSFFGGEQYF. The J gene is TRBJ2-7, the V gene TRBV27, with no clear D. V lost 3 bases, J lost 6 bases, and 9 bases lay in between. From germline, CDR1 is MNHEY and CDR2 SMNVEV (reference sequence). CDR3 length: 12 residues.

This chain connects TRBV5-1 to TRBJ2-7; D possibly corresponds to TRBD2 (5 bases). Germline assignment: CDR1 SGHRS and CDR2 YFSETQ. The V gene lost 0 bases and the J gene lost 3 bases, with 7 bases spanning the gap. This CDR3 comprises 13 residues. The CDR3 region has the DNA TGCGCCAGCAGCTTGGTTACTAGCTACGAGCAGTACTTC. Translating it yields CASSLVTSYEQYF.

This rearrangement joins TRBV7-9 to TRBJ1-1; possibly TRBD1 for D (5 bases). The CDR3 covers 15 residues. CDR1 and CDR2 from the germline V gene are SEHNR and FQNEAQ (reference sequence). V was pared by 5 bases and J by 2 bases, with 15 bases between. As DNA, the CDR3 is TGTGCCAGCAGCACCCGCGGGGGTATCAACACTGAAGCTTTCTTT. The encoded protein is CASSTRGGINTEAFF.

CDR3 bases: TGTGCCAGCAGTTACTCGATCACGGGAGGGGAGACCCAGTACTTC. Protein sequence: CASSYSITGGETQYF. The chain links TRBV6-5 to TRBJ2-5; 8 bases align to TRBD2. The CDR3 is 15 amino acids. Germline V lookup: CDR1 MNHEY, CDR2 SVGAGI. Trimming took 0 bases from V and 5 from J; bases not matched to a gene: 5.

The chain carries TRBV27 and TRBJ2-3; D unresolved. CDR1 is MNHEY and CDR2 is SMNVEV in the germline V gene (reference sequence). This CDR3 comprises 17 residues. Trimming stripped 0 bases from V and 2 bases from J, with 15 bases between. As DNA, the CDR3 is TGTGCCAGCAGTTTATCTAGACTCCTACGGTCCACAGATACGCAGTATTTT. Residues: CASSLSRLLRSTDTQYF.

The chain has TRBV19 and TRBJ1-4; 8 nucleotides match TRBD1. Germline values: CDR1 LNHDA, CDR2 SQIVND (reference sequence). The CDR3 covers 14 residues. V shed 9 bases and J 8 bases; nucleotides not matched to a gene: 11. The CDR3 region has the DNA TGTGCCAGCCATCCGGGACAGGTGCGAGAAAAACTGTTTTTT. Amino acid sequence: CASHPGQVREKLFF.

The chain couples TRBV11-3 to TRBJ2-2; a possible D gene is TRBD2 (6 bases). Germline V lookup: CDR1 SGHNT, CDR2 YENEEA. V dropped 5 bases and J dropped 3 bases, with 19 bases sitting between them. The CDR3 is made up of 17 amino acids. CDR3 DNA: TGTGCCAGCAGCCTCGGAGGGTGGGAGAGCGACACCGGGGAGCTGTTTTTT. This sequence encodes CASSLGGWESDTGELFF.

This chain links TRBV2 with TRBJ2-7, with D perhaps matching TRBD1 (6 bases). The germline CDR1 and CDR2 sequences are SNHLY and FYNNEI. V was shortened by 4 bases and J by 1 base, with 23 bases between the two germline ends. CDR3 length equals 18 residues. The CDR3 DNA reads as TGTGCCAGCAGTGGACCCCGCGACAGGACCCCAGGGTCCTACGAGCAGTACTTC. The encoded protein is CASSGPRDRTPGSYEQYF.

The chain is built from TRBV28 and TRBJ2-7; D is undetermined. The germline V gene encodes CDR1 MDHEN and CDR2 SYDVKM. This CDR3 contains 13 residues. V was trimmed by 8 bases and J by 0 bases, leaving 11 bases between them. CDR3 bases: TGTGCCAGCCACAGTTTAAGCTCCTACGAGCAGTACTTC. Residues: CASHSLSSYEQYF. The variable domain in full, with the rest retrieved from reference TRBV28 and TRBJ2-7, is DVKVTQSSRYLVKRTGEKVFLECVQDMDHENMFWYRQDPGLGLRLIYFSYDVKMKEKGDIPEGYSVSREKKERFSLILESASTNQTSMYLCASHSLSSYEQYFGPGTRLTVT.

The rearrangement uses TRBV10-3 and TRBJ2-7; D possibly corresponds to TRBD2 (6 bases). The CDR3 contains 13 residues. Germline CDR1 ENHRY, CDR2 SYGVKD. Trimming cost V 8 bases and J 3 bases, with 14 bases left between them. The CDR3 region has the DNA TGTGCCATCGGGGGGACTGGGAACTACGAGCAGTACTTC. Its protein product is CAIGGTGNYEQYF.

V is TRBV5-4 and J is TRBJ2-1; TRBD1 agrees at 7 bases. V shed 4 bases, J shed 6 bases, and the junction held 7 bases outside the gene matches. The CDR3 totals 14 residues. Germline CDR1 is SGHNT and CDR2 is YYREEE (reference sequence). The CDR3 reads CASSNRQGFNEQFF. CDR3 coding DNA: TGTGCCAGCAGCAACAGACAGGGATTCAATGAGCAGTTCTTC.

This clone showed up just once. The CDR3, as DNA: TGTGCCAGCAGCTCCAATCGTCTAGCGGGAGGGGGAAGGCAGTACTTC. Its protein is CASSSNRLAGGGRQYF. This chain uses TRBV7-8 with TRBJ2-7; 12 positions agree with TRBD2. This CDR3 is built from 16 residues. The germline V gene has CDR1 SGHVS and CDR2 FQNEAQ. Trimming cost V 4 bases and J 9 bases; bases outside gene matches: 13.

This chain connects TRBV27 to TRBJ2-1, with 8 bases that match TRBD2. The CDR3 is 14 residues long. Losses at the gene ends were 5 bases for V and 9 bases for J; bases not matched to a gene: 9. Per germline, CDR1 MNHEY and CDR2 SMNVEV (reference sequence). The CDR3 sequence: CASSVAGILGEQFF. For the CDR3, the DNA is TGTGCCAGCAGTGTAGCGGGAATCTTAGGTGAGCAGTTCTTC.

The V gene is TRBV19, the J gene TRBJ2-1; D gene unclear. Per germline, CDR1 LNHDA and CDR2 SQIVND (reference sequence). V gave up 6 bases and J gave up 0 bases, with 12 bases separating them. CDR3 size: 15 residues. The CDR3 DNA reads TGTGCCAGTAGCGTACCTGCCAGCTCCTACAATGAGCAGTTCTTC. Translation: CASSVPASSYNEQFF.

The rearrangement uses TRBV10-3 and TRBJ2-1; 9 positions agree with TRBD2. Trimming removed 2 bases from V and 6 bases from J; junction bases left unmatched: 5. CDR1 is ENHRY and CDR2 is SYGVKD in the germline V gene. The CDR3 contains 15 residues. The DNA for the CDR3 is TGTGCCATCAGTGAGCCCAGCGGGAGGCCCAATGAGCAGTTCTTC. The encoded protein is CAISEPSGRPNEQFF.

V usage is TRBV28 and J usage is TRBJ2-7, with 7 bases identical to TRBD1. This CDR3 has 20 amino acids. Germline V gene data show CDR1 as MDHEN and CDR2 as SYDVKM. V lost 6 bases to trimming and J lost 2 bases; unmatched junction nucleotides: 25. In DNA form, the CDR3 reads TGTGCCAGCAGCCACCCGGGGTGGGGCAGGGGGAAAGGCGCGCCCTACGAGCAGTACTTC. Protein product: CASSHPGWGRGKGAPYEQYF.